These 10 T cell receptor beta chains share one sample of origin, sequenced in a study of T-cell memory formation after mild COVID-19. MiXCR was run by TCRdb on the 5' RACE reads, yielding one entry per CDR3 protein. The sample shows roughly 300,000 distinct CDR3 sequences, 16% of them seen only once. Input material: PBMCs or a T cell subset sorted from them (not recorded which). The receptor set was obtained from a young man who had mild COVID-19 (a few samples of this study predate the infection). Cell type and time point are not known.

This clonotype showed up just a few times. The rearrangement links TRBV6-2 or TRBV6-3 to TRBJ1-1, with D perhaps TRBD1 (5 bases). Per germline, CDR1 MNHEY and CDR2 SVGEGT. The CDR3 is made up of 13 amino acids. V was shortened by 2 bases and J by 7 bases, with 11 bases between the two germline ends. CDR3 sequence reads: CASSYALGVEAFF. As DNA, the CDR3 is TGTGCCAGCAGTTACGCGCTAGGGGTTGAAGCTTTCTTT.

This clonotype was detected a few times. The chain carries TRBV5-5 and TRBJ2-5; D remains ambiguous. Germline V CDR1 and CDR2: SGHKS, YYEKEE (reference sequence). This CDR3 has 14 amino acids. Trimming cost V 4 bases and J 5 bases, with 15 bases left between them. CDR3 amino acids: CASSHGSNDETQYF. The CDR3 DNA sequence: TGTGCCAGCAGCCACGGATCAAACGACGAGACCCAGTACTTC.

The chain links TRBV5-6 to TRBJ2-5; D not resolved. Between the trimmed V and J ends, which lost 1 base and 8 bases, there was a span of 15 bases. This CDR3 region has 14 residues. The germline CDR1 and CDR2 sequences are SGHDT and YYEEEE. CDR3 sequence: CASSLLSAADTQYF. DNA of the CDR3: TGTGCCAGCAGCTTGTTATCGGCGGCGGATACCCAGTACTTC.

The rearrangement links TRBV7-2 to TRBJ2-7; D not certain. Trimming cost V 0 bases and J 4 bases, with 13 bases left between them. The CDR3 extends over 15 amino acids. Germline CDR1 SGHTA, CDR2 FQGNSA. The DNA of the CDR3 is TGTGCCAGCAGCTTAGCGAACGGGCCCCAGTACGAGCAGTACGTC. It encodes CASSLANGPQYEQYV.

The J gene is TRBJ1-1, the V gene TRBV5-5; D is unclear. Germline CDR1 is SGHKS and CDR2 is YYEKEE (reference sequence). The CDR3 spans 15 residues. V was clipped by 3 bases and J by 3 bases, with 15 bases between them. CDR3 sequence reads: CASSWSADTYTEAFF. The CDR3 bases are TGTGCCAGCAGCTGGTCGGCAGACACCTACACTGAAGCTTTCTTT.

The chain carries TRBV19 and TRBJ2-3; 11 nucleotides agree with TRBD1. The ends lost 6 bases at V and 4 bases at J; junction bases unmatched: 3. The V gene's germline CDR1 is LNHDA and CDR2 SQIVND (reference sequence). The CDR3 is 14 amino acids. CDR3 sequence (DNA): TGTGCCAGTAGAAGGACAGGGGGCCCAGATACGCAGTATTTT. It is translated as CASRRTGGPDTQYF.

This sequence joins TRBV12-3 or TRBV12-4 and TRBJ1-3, with 9 bases lining up with TRBD1. Losses at the gene ends were 6 bases for V and 7 bases for J; bases not matched to a gene: 7. The CDR3 extends over 14 amino acids. This CDR3 reads CASRKGQGRNTIYF. The CDR3 DNA sequence: TGTGCCAGCAGAAAGGGACAGGGAAGGAACACCATATATTTT.

This clonotype showed up just a few times. The V gene is TRBV6-2 or TRBV6-3, the J gene TRBJ2-7; D remains unclear. The CDR3 totals 13 residues. The V gene's germline CDR1 is MNHEY and CDR2 SVGEGT. Trimming removed 0 bases at V and 6 bases at J, with 9 bases between. CDR3 region: CASSYSSLSEQYV. The CDR3 nucleotides are TGTGCCAGCAGTTACTCGAGTCTCTCCGAGCAGTACGTC.

This rearrangement joins TRBV4-2 to TRBJ2-1; D may be TRBD1 or TRBD2 (6 bases each). From germline, CDR1 is LGHNA and CDR2 YNFKEQ. V shed 1 base and J shed 9 bases, with 19 bases lying between them. The CDR3 has 16 amino acids. DNA of the CDR3: TGTGCCAGCAGCCAAGTGGAGGGTACAGGGTTTAGTGAGCAGTTCTTC. This sequence encodes CASSQVEGTGFSEQFF.

This clonotype was seen many times. CDR3 in DNA: TGCAGTGCTACCCAGCCTAACACTGAAGCTTTCTTT. Translating it yields CSATQPNTEAFF. The J gene is TRBJ1-1, the V gene TRBV20-1; D gene uncertain. V was clipped by 4 bases and J by 2 bases, with 8 bases between them. CDR3 length: 12 residues. Germline V lookup: CDR1 DFQATT, CDR2 SNEGSKA (reference sequence).